This TCR beta chain was captured by sequencing in a study of T cell changes during pregnancy in multiple sclerosis. Assay: immunoSEQ multiplex PCR; the TCRdb copy retains only in-frame clones and omits some. The sample has just over 60,000 clones; 92% are singletons. This clone was detected only a few times. Here the sequenced sample was peripheral blood, taken in the second trimester of pregnancy. This receptor was taken from a female donor in good health, enrolled as a control in a pregnancy study.

CDR3 protein: CASSQQGSGNTIYF. CDR3 bases: TGTGCCAGCAGTCAACAGGGATCTGGAAACACCATATATTTT. V is TRBV7-2 and J is TRBJ1-3; tentative D call: TRBD1 (6 bases). The CDR3 has 14 amino acids. The V end lost 6 bases, the J end lost 1 base, and 10 bases lay between the germline ends. Germline V gene lookup returns CDR1 SGHTA and CDR2 FQGNSA.